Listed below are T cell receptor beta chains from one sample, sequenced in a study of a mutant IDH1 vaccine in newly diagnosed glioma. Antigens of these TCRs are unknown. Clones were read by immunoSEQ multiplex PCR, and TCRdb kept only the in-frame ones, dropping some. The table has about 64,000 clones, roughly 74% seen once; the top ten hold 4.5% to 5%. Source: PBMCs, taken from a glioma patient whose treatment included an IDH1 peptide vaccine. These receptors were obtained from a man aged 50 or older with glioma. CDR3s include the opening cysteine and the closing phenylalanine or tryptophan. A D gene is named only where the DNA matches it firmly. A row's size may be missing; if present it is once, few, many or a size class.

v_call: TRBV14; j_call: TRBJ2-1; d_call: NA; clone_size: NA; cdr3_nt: TGTGCCAGCAAGGCAACCTACAATGAGCAGTTCTTC; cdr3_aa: CASKATYNEQFF
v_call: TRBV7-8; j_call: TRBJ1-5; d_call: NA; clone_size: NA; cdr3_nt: TGTGCCAGCAGCTTAATAGATCAGCCCCAGCATTTT; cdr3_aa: CASSLIDQPQHF
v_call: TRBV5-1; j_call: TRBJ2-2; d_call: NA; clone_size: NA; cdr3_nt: TGCGCCAGCAGCTTGAAGGGTAACACCGGGGAGCTGTTTTTT; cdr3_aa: CASSLKGNTGELFF
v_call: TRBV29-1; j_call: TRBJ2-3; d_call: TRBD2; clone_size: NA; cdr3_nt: TGCAGCGTTGAAGATTTGAGGGTTAGCGGGTTGACAGATACGCAGTATTTT; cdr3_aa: CSVEDLRVSGLTDTQYF
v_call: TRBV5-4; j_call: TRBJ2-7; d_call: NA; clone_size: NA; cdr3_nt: TGTGCCAGCAGCGGCGGGACACAGAAATCCTACGAGCAGTACTTC; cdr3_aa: CASSGGTQKSYEQYF
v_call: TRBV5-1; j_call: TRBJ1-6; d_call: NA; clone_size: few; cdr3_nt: TGCGCCAGCAGCTTGGCCGAGGGGAGTGATTCACCCCTCCACTTT; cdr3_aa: CASSLAEGSDSPLHF
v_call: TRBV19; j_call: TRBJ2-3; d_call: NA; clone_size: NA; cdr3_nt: TGTGCCAGTAGTATAGAGGGGGGCGGGGATACGCAGTATTTT; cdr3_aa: CASSIEGGGDTQYF
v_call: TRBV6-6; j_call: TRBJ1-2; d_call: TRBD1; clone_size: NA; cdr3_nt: TGTGCCAGCAGTCTTCGTCAGGGGGGTGGCTACACCTTC; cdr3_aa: CASSLRQGGGYTF
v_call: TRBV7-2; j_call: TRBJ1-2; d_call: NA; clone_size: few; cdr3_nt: TGTGCCAGCAGCTTAGCCCATACCAACTATGGCTACACCTTC; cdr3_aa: CASSLAHTNYGYTF
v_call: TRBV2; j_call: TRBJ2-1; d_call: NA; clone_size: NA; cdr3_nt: TGTGCCAGCAAGCTGGCCGGTCTGATTTCCTACAATGAGCAGTTCTTC; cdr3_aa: CASKLAGLISYNEQFF
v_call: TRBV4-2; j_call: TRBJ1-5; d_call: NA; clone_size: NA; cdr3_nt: TGTGCCAGCAGCCAAGGGCCCGTCGCTCCCCAGCATTTT; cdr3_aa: CASSQGPVAPQHF
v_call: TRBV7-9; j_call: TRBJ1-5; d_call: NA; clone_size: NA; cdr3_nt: TGTGCCAGCAGCTTAGGGGCAGGTCATCAGCCCCAGCATTTT; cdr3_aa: CASSLGAGHQPQHF
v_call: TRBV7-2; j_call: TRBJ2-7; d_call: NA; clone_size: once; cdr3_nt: TGTGCCAGCAGCTTAGGGGGCCCCTACGAGCAGTACTTC; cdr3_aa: CASSLGGPYEQYF
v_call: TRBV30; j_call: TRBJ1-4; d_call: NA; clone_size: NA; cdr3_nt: TGTGCCTGGAGTGTGAGGGAAAAACTGTTTTTT; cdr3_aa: CAWSVREKLFF
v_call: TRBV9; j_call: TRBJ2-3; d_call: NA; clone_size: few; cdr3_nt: TGTGCCAGCAGCGCCCAGTTGGCAGATACGCAGTATTTT; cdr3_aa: CASSAQLADTQYF
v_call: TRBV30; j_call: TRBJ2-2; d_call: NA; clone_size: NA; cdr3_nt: TGTGCCTGGAATCGGCCCGACACCGGGGAGCTGTTTTTT; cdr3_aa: CAWNRPDTGELFF
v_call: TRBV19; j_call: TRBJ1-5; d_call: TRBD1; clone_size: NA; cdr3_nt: TGTGCCAGTGACAGGGGGCTGGGCAATCAGCCCCAGCATTTT; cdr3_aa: CASDRGLGNQPQHF
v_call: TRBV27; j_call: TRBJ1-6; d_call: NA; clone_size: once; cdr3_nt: TGTGCCAGCAGTTTAAGACAGTCGGTAGGGGTGCCCCACTTT; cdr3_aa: CASSLRQSVGVPHF
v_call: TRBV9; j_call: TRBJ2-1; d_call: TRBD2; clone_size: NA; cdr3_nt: TGTGCCAGCAGCGTAGCTGGCGGGACTAGCGGGGGGGCCGATCGGAATGAGCAGTTCTTC; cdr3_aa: CASSVAGGTSGGADRNEQFF
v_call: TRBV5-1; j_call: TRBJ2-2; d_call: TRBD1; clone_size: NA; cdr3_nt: TGCGCCAGCAGCACTAACAGGGGGCCAAGCACCGGGGAGCTGTTTTTT; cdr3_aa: CASSTNRGPSTGELFF
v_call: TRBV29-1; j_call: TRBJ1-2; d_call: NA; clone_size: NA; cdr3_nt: TGCAGCGTTGAAAACAGCTATGGCTACACCTTC; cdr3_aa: CSVENSYGYTF
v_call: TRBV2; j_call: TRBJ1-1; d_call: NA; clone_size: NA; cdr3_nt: TGTGCCAGCAGCCCGACCTCGGGGGCGAACACTGAAGCTTTCTTT; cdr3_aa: CASSPTSGANTEAFF